This T cell receptor beta chain was captured in a study of CD8+CD57+ T cells in acquired aplastic anemia. Whole-study findings and limits: Around 29 shared CD8+ CDR3s appeared highly expressed within patients' immunodominant clones.

This clonotype has a handful of counts. Antigen unknown. A read error may account for a junction end that differs from germline. Profiling of TCR beta VDJ combinations and CDR3 sequences used genomic DNA as template. Using its own MiXCR run on the reads, TCRdb lists one record per CDR3 protein. The sample lists 150,000 to 200,000 distinct CDR3 sequences, around 63% occurring once. This CDR3 has 13 amino acids. Per the germline V gene, CDR1 is SEHNR and CDR2 is FQNEAQ (reference sequence). Before being chosen for sequencing, patients had shown CD8+CD57+ cell expansion by flow cytometry. The source material was sorted CD4+, CD8+, or CD8+CD57+ T cells (not recorded which) from PBMCs. The V call is TRBV7-9, the J call TRBJ2-3; the D call may be TRBD1 or TRBD2 (5 bases each). The receptor's source is a human donor with aplastic anemia. The CDR3 spells CASRMGTGDTQYF. The CDR3 region has the DNA TGCGCCAGCAGGATGGGGACGGGAGATACGCAGTATTTT.